Detailed here is one T cell receptor beta chain. Its antigen remains unidentified. No quality values exist for individual bases; no much larger clone is one base distant. These data come from a study of lymphopenia after photon versus proton radiotherapy (dated by TCRdb to the late 2010s). Study-level background: The immunological effects of photon versus proton radiation therapy were compared in patients with gastrointestinal tumors who developed high-grade lymphopenia. The roughly 20 patients in the cohort had gastrointestinal tumors, were treated with either photon or proton therapy, and subsequently developed lymphopenia. The study aimed to characterize how the two radiation modalities differ in their impact on the immune system.

Library preparation employed the immunoSEQ multiplex PCR assay. Alongside multiparametric flow cytometry, deep sequencing of rearranged TCR beta loci was used to profile the T cell repertoires. Imported from immuneACCESS, the table was reduced by TCRdb to in-frame sequences with V and J called. These copies leave out some clones; in studies compared against another copy, an unresolved V gene accounts for under half, and the cause of the remainder is not known. The sample yields 30,000 to 45,000 clones; around 90% were counted once. The ten largest clones add up to around 15% of the sample. What the authors observed across the whole study: The survival association was assessed only in patients who died, and the authors presented better survival with proton therapy as a possibility rather than a demonstrated result. Among patients across the cohort who died, overall survival time showed an inverse correlation with a larger post-nadir drop in TCR diversity. During treatment, patients who received photon therapy lost naive T cells and TCR diversity and gained effector/memory populations, whereas patients who received proton therapy remained relatively stable. Once the lymphocyte count had reached its nadir, the repertoires of photon-treated patients showed oligoclonal expansion, particularly of CD8+ Temra cells, and this expansion drove the decline in diversity.

Its CDR3 holds 13 amino acids, cysteine through phenylalanine. Left in the record is the CDR3 DNA by itself, 39 bases read in frame from the first base. V was cut back by 0 bases and J by 4 bases, leaving a gap of 6 bases between them. The germline V gene encodes CDR1 SGHNT and CDR2 YENEEA. The receptor's source is a man aged 55 to 70 with cholangiocarcinoma. The source was peripheral blood, collected from a patient treated with photon-based radiotherapy. The rearrangement combines TRBV11-3 with TRBJ1-1; the D gene lacks a confident call. The sequenced DNA: TGTGCCAGCAGCTTAGAGCCGAGCACTGAAGCTTTCTTT. It translates to CASSLEPSTEAFF.